Shown below are 22 T cell receptor beta chains from a single sample sequenced in a study of T cells in Graves' hyperthyroidism and ophthalmopathy. RNA transcripts provided the source from which TCR beta CDR3 regions were amplified. Primed by the HTBI set, a first-round RT-PCR was run on the TCR CDR3. TCRdb re-analysed the multiplex PCR reads in MiXCR, keeping a single row per CDR3 protein. The sample lists some 500,000 distinct CDR3 sequences, roughly 25% occurring once. The sequencing input was blood. The receptors derive from a woman in her 30s with Graves' ophthalmopathy.

This clonotype came up many times. The chain links TRBV6-2 or TRBV6-3 to TRBJ1-5, with D perhaps matching TRBD1 (5 bases). This CDR3 is built from 13 residues. In germline, CDR1 is MNHEY, CDR2 SVGEGT. The ends were cut back, 6 bases at V and 5 bases at J, with 11 bases in the middle. The CDR3 reads CASSWTTDQPQHF. The CDR3 DNA is TGTGCCAGCAGCTGGACAACCGATCAGCCCCAGCATTTT.

The chain joins TRBV20-1 to TRBJ2-5; tentatively, D is TRBD1 or TRBD2 (5 bases each). Trimming cost V 3 bases and J 0 bases, with 20 bases left between them. Germline CDR1 reads DFQATT; CDR2 reads SNEGSKA (reference sequence). The CDR3 is made up of 17 amino acids. CDR3 amino acids: CSARVTPEWGHQETQYF. As DNA, the CDR3 is TGCAGTGCTAGGGTTACGCCTGAATGGGGACACCAAGAGACCCAGTACTTC.

CDR3 protein: CSATPVGTSFNEQYF. Written as DNA, the CDR3 is TGCAGTGCTACGCCCGTCGGAACGTCCTTCAACGAGCAGTACTTC. This chain links TRBV20-1 with TRBJ2-7; no clear D. The CDR3 length is 15 residues. Germline V gene data show CDR1 as DFQATT and CDR2 as SNEGSKA (reference sequence). The germline V and J ends were trimmed by 4 bases and 5 bases, with 21 bases remaining between them.

This clonotype was seen more than once but under ten times. The J gene is TRBJ1-2, the V gene TRBV28; a possible D gene is TRBD1 (5 bases). CDR3 length equals 15 residues. The germline V gene encodes CDR1 MDHEN and CDR2 SYDVKM. V was pared by 1 base and J by 2 bases, with 11 bases between. This chain's CDR3 is CASSLSGWYNYGYTF. The DNA for the CDR3 is TGTGCCAGCAGTTTATCAGGGTGGTACAACTATGGCTACACCTTC.

This clonotype showed up many times. This chain uses TRBV7-2 with TRBJ1-2; TRBD1 matches at 8 bases. With V trimmed by 8 bases and J by 1 base, 9 bases remained unmatched. The CDR3 length is 15 residues. The V gene's germline CDR1 is SGHTA and CDR2 FQGNSA. DNA of the CDR3: TGTGCCAGCCACTCACAGGGGGAGGGTAACTATGGCTACACCTTC. This encodes CASHSQGEGNYGYTF. Supplemented by reference TRBV7-2 and TRBJ1-2, the full variable domain reads GAGVSQSPSNKVTEKGKDVELRCDPISGHTALYWYRQSLGQGLEFLIYFQGNSAPDKSGLPSDRFSAERTGGSVSTLTIQRTQQEDSAVYLCASHSQGEGNYGYTFGSGTRLTVV.

This clonotype was seen many times. J is TRBJ2-7 and V is TRBV28; D is uncertain. The CDR3 has 12 amino acids. Germline values: CDR1 MDHEN, CDR2 SYDVKM. V shed 7 bases and J shed 7 bases, with 14 bases lying between them. DNA for the CDR3: TGTGCCAGCAAGGGCGATCCCCAGGAGCAGTACTTC. This sequence encodes CASKGDPQEQYF.

This clonotype was recorded a few times. The chain has TRBV6-5 and TRBJ1-1; no firm D call. Germline CDR1 reads MNHEY; CDR2 reads SVGAGI. The ends were cut back, 0 bases at V and 1 base at J, with 9 bases in the middle. The CDR3 has 15 amino acids. This chain's CDR3 is CASSYSGAGNTEAFF. The CDR3 DNA reads as TGTGCCAGCAGTTACTCGGGCGCAGGGAACACTGAAGCTTTCTTT.

This clonotype was counted ten times or more. At one end the junction does not follow the germline gene, possibly because of a read error. The V call is TRBV7-2, the J call TRBJ2-7; unclear D gene. This CDR3 contains 12 residues. Germline V gene data show CDR1 as SGHTA and CDR2 as FQGNSA. The CDR3 bases are TGTGCCCGCAGCGCCTATGAGTCTGAGCAGTACTTC. This encodes CARSAYESEQYF.

The chain has TRBV7-8 and TRBJ2-7; no definite D call. Germline-derived CDR1 and CDR2 are SGHVS and FQNEAQ. The V gene lost 1 base and the J gene lost 4 bases, with 11 bases spanning the gap. This CDR3 contains 14 residues. CDR3 sequence reads: CASSLGRWDYEQYF. DNA of the CDR3: TGTGCCAGCAGCTTAGGGCGGTGGGATTACGAGCAGTACTTC.

This clonotype was seen many times. V gene TRBV5-1 combines with J gene TRBJ1-1; TRBD1 agrees at 8 bases. The CDR3 is 16 residues long. V was clipped by 9 bases and J by 4 bases; unmatched bases: 17. CDR1 is SGHRS, CDR2 YFSETQ, per germline. CDR3: CATKIGQGIRSTEAFF. In DNA, the CDR3 is TGCGCCACCAAGATCGGACAGGGAATAAGGAGCACTGAAGCTTTCTTT.

V and J are TRBV12-3 or TRBV12-4 and TRBJ2-5, with TRBD1 as a possible D gene (6 bases). V lost 4 bases and J 4 bases, leaving 10 bases between the germline ends. The CDR3 has 13 amino acids. CDR3 nucleotides: TGTGCCAGCAGTTATGGGACAAGAGAGACCCAGTACTTC. Translating it yields CASSYGTRETQYF.

The gene calls are TRBV20-1 and TRBJ1-1; D gene uncertain. Germline CDR1 reads DFQATT; CDR2 reads SNEGSKA (reference sequence). V was cut by 3 bases and J by 3 bases, with 5 bases left in between. This CDR3 comprises 11 residues. The CDR3 sequence is CSASEDTEAFF. Here the CDR3 DNA reads TGCAGTGCTAGTGAAGACACTGAAGCTTTCTTT.

This rearrangement joins TRBV6-5 to TRBJ2-2; perhaps TRBD1 as D (6 bases). Trimming removed 2 bases from V and 4 bases from J, with 14 bases in between. Germline V gene sequence: CDR1 MNHEY, CDR2 SVGAGI. The length of the CDR3 is 16 residues. The CDR3 loop reads CASSYGQGGGTGELFF. DNA for the CDR3: TGTGCCAGCAGTTACGGTCAAGGGGGTGGCACCGGGGAGCTGTTTTTT.

For the CDR3, the DNA is TGTGCCAGCAGTGTTACCGGGACCAGCGGCGGCTACACCTTC. This sequence encodes CASSVTGTSGGYTF. The genes are TRBV2 and TRBJ1-2, with D tentatively TRBD1 (5 bases). CDR3 length equals 14 residues. The V end was cut by 4 bases, the J end by 8 bases, with 17 bases between. Germline V gene data show CDR1 as SNHLY and CDR2 as FYNNEI.

V usage is TRBV5-1 and J usage is TRBJ1-1, with TRBD1 matching over 8 bases. V shed 2 bases, J shed 6 bases, and the junction held 6 bases outside the gene matches. Germline CDR1 is SGHRS and CDR2 is YFSETQ. This CDR3 is 14 amino acids long. The CDR3 sequence is CASSFTDRESEAFF. The CDR3 nucleotides are TGCGCCAGCAGCTTTACGGACAGGGAATCTGAAGCTTTCTTT.

The table lists this clonotype with a few counts. This rearrangement joins TRBV25-1 to TRBJ1-2, with TRBD1 identical over 7 bases. Germline V gene sequence: CDR1 MGHDK, CDR2 SYGVNS. The CDR3 has 13 residues. With V trimmed by 2 bases and J by 5 bases, 2 bases remained unmatched. CDR3 sequence (DNA): TGTGCCAGCAGTGAACAGGGGGGATATGGCTACACCTTC. Translation: CASSEQGGYGYTF.

This clonotype was picked up many times. The chain uses TRBV12-3 or TRBV12-4 and TRBJ1-1; 10 bases match TRBD1. The CDR3 has 14 amino acids. The junction had 6 bases not matched to a gene; V was cut back by 5 bases and J by 6 bases. DNA of the CDR3: TGTGCCAGCAGTGAGGGACAGGGGATAGCTGAAGCTTTCTTT. Its translation is CASSEGQGIAEAFF.

CDR3 in amino acids: CATSRQRGLQAFF. The CDR3, as DNA: TGTGCCACCAGCAGACAACGGGGACTCCAAGCTTTCTTT. V gene TRBV15 combines with J gene TRBJ1-1; a weak D match, TRBD1 (5 bases). The V gene lost 2 bases and the J gene lost 9 bases, with 13 bases spanning the gap. The CDR3 spans 13 residues. Germline assignment: CDR1 LNHNV and CDR2 YYDKDF (reference sequence).

This clonotype was counted ten times or more. A much bigger clone sits one base away, suggesting this may be a read error. The gene calls are TRBV12-3 or TRBV12-4 and TRBJ1-2; 9 bases are shared with TRBD1. This CDR3 has 13 amino acids. The CDR3 reads CVSSRDRDYGYTF. As DNA, the CDR3 is TGTGTCAGCAGCCGGGACAGGGACTATGGCTACACCTTC.

The genes are TRBV4-3 and TRBJ1-1; a possible D gene is TRBD1 (6 bases). The CDR3 length is 14 residues. CDR1 is LGHNA and CDR2 is YSLEER in the germline V gene. Trimming pared 3 bases from V and 1 base from J, leaving 9 bases between. CDR3 amino acids: CASSHGTTNTEAFF. In DNA form, the CDR3 reads TGCGCCAGCAGCCATGGGACAACGAACACTGAAGCTTTCTTT.

This chain connects TRBV5-8 to TRBJ1-2; D is unresolved. Trimming shortened V by 0 bases and J by 7 bases, and 16 bases separated the two germline ends. This CDR3 comprises 15 residues. The V gene's germline CDR1 is SGHTS and CDR2 YDEGEE. CDR3 residues: CASSLGRTGRPGYTF. The CDR3, as DNA: TGTGCCAGCAGCTTGGGCCGGACTGGGCGCCCTGGCTACACCTTC. The full variable domain, with the rest looked up from reference TRBV5-8 and TRBJ1-2, is EAGVTQSPTHLIKTRGQQATLRCSPISGHTSVYWYQQALGLGLQFLLWYDEGEERNRGNFPPRFSGRQFPNYSSELNVNALELEDSALYLCASSLGRTGRPGYTFGSGTRLTVV.

This chain uses TRBV6-2 or TRBV6-3 with TRBJ2-5; either TRBD1 or TRBD2 may fit D (5 bases each). Trimming pared 3 bases from V and 0 bases from J, leaving 14 bases between. This CDR3 has 16 residues. The germline CDR1 and CDR2 sequences are MNHEY and SVGEGT. The CDR3 DNA reads TGTGCCAGCAGTTATTCGACCGGGACCCACCAAGAGACCCAGTACTTC. This sequence encodes CASSYSTGTHQETQYF.